Presented here are 32 T cell receptor beta chains from one specimen sequenced in a study of blood T cell repertoires in COVID-19. Data came from immunoSEQ multiplex PCR; TCRdb stores just in-frame clones and leaves some out. Of tens of thousands of clones in the sample, about 87% were seen once. Source material: peripheral blood. Source of these receptors: a human donor with acute or convalescent COVID-19. The donor label of this sample is uncertain.

The chain joins TRBV5-1 to TRBJ1-3, with 7 positions matching TRBD1. CDR3 length: 14 amino acids. Germline CDR1 reads SGHRS; CDR2 reads YFSETQ. V was clipped by 3 bases and J by 4 bases; unmatched bases: 4. CDR3 loop: CASSWETGGNTIYF. Written as DNA, the CDR3 is TGCGCCAGCAGCTGGGAGACAGGGGGAAACACCATATATTTT.

This clone was observed once. This sequence joins TRBV18 and TRBJ2-3; perhaps TRBD1 as D (7 bases). CDR1 and CDR2 (germline): KGHSH, LQKENI. Trimming removed 3 bases at V and 6 bases at J, with 16 bases between. This CDR3 region has 15 residues. CDR3 sequence: CASSPGGQEGDTQYF. Here the CDR3 DNA reads TGTGCCAGCTCACCGGGAGGACAGGAAGGGGATACGCAGTATTTT.

The chain uses TRBV5-4 and TRBJ2-6, with 9 positions matching TRBD1. With 4 bases clipped from V and 4 bases from J, the junction kept 6 bases outside the gene matches. The CDR3 totals 16 residues. Germline V CDR1 and CDR2: SGHNT, YYREEE (reference sequence). CDR3 sequence (DNA): TGTGCCAGCAGCCTACAGGGGGCGTCCGGGGCCAACGTCCTGACTTTC. Protein: CASSLQGASGANVLTF.

The chain combines TRBV18 with TRBJ1-2, with 9 bases aligning to TRBD1. Germline CDR1 is KGHSH and CDR2 is LQKENI. CDR3 size: 16 residues. The V and J ends lost 0 bases and 7 bases, in that order; junction bases with no gene match: 9. The CDR3 DNA reads TGTGCCAGCTCACCACCTGGACAGGGGAATTCACTTGGCTACACCTTC. As protein: CASSPPGQGNSLGYTF.

V usage is TRBV29-1 and J usage is TRBJ2-3; tentatively, D is TRBD1 or TRBD2 (5 bases each). Germline V gives CDR1 SQVTM, CDR2 ANQGSEA. The V gene lost 7 bases and the J gene lost 5 bases, with 10 bases spanning the gap. The CDR3 is made up of 11 amino acids. CDR3 amino acids: CSGGRGDTQYF. In DNA, the CDR3 is TGCAGCGGGGGACGGGGAGATACGCAGTATTTT.

This chain links TRBV5-6 with TRBJ2-6; D possibly corresponds to TRBD2 (5 bases). V was cut by 1 base and J by 2 bases, with 13 bases left in between. CDR1 is SGHDT and CDR2 is YYEEEE in the germline V gene. The CDR3 sequence is 17 residues long. The CDR3 here is CASSLMRVLAGANVLTF. The CDR3 DNA reads TGTGCCAGCAGCTTGATGCGGGTCTTAGCTGGGGCCAACGTCCTGACTTTC.

This rearrangement joins TRBV19 to TRBJ1-5; a weak D match, TRBD1 (6 bases). This CDR3 spans 15 amino acids. Per germline, CDR1 LNHDA and CDR2 SQIVND (reference sequence). Trimming took 5 bases from V and 5 from J, leaving 16 bases between them. CDR3 sequence (DNA): TGTGCCAGTAGTGACTACGGACAGAACTATCAGCCCCAGCATTTT. Translation: CASSDYGQNYQPQHF.

The V call is TRBV5-8, the J call TRBJ2-7, with D perhaps matching TRBD2 (7 bases). V gave up 6 bases and J gave up 7 bases, with 11 bases separating them. In germline, CDR1 is SGHTS, CDR2 YDEGEE. The CDR3 is 11 amino acids. DNA of the CDR3: TGTGCCAGCACCGAGGGGGGGGAGCAGTACTTC. It translates to CASTEGGEQYF.

The gene calls are TRBV7-9 and TRBJ1-3; D is ambiguous. The V end was cut by 6 bases, the J end by 0 bases, with 15 bases between. CDR3 size: 16 residues. Germline V gene lookup returns CDR1 SEHNR and CDR2 FQNEAQ (reference sequence). Here the CDR3 reads CASSQLSTDSGNTIYF. Written as DNA, the CDR3 is TGTGCCAGCAGTCAACTCAGTACAGACTCTGGAAACACCATATATTTT.

The J gene is TRBJ1-1, the V gene TRBV5-4; D is perhaps TRBD1 (5 bases). Germline V gene lookup returns CDR1 SGHNT and CDR2 YYREEE (reference sequence). This CDR3 region has 13 residues. V shed 5 bases and J shed 4 bases, with 12 bases lying between them. The CDR3: CASSPVGGTEAFF. The CDR3 coding sequence is TGTGCCAGCAGTCCCGTGGGGGGCACTGAAGCTTTCTTT.

The CDR3 sequence: CASNGQGWNEQFF. The CDR3 bases are TGTGCCAGCAACGGACAGGGTTGGAATGAGCAGTTCTTC. J is TRBJ2-1 and V is TRBV12-3 or TRBV12-4; 8 nucleotides match TRBD1. V lost 7 bases and J lost 7; bases outside the gene matches: 6. The CDR3 has 13 residues.

This clone was seen only once. The chain links TRBV10-2 to TRBJ1-4, with TRBD1 identical over 9 bases. V trimming: 6 bases; J trimming: 7 bases; junction bases outside the gene matches: 3. The CDR3 has 13 amino acids. The germline gives CDR1 WSHSY, CDR2 SAAADI. CDR3 nucleotide sequence: TGCGCCAGCAGCCAGGGACAGGGTGAAAAACTGTTTTTT. Translating gives CASSQGQGEKLFF.

This sequence joins TRBV10-1 and TRBJ2-1; D may be TRBD2 (5 bases). The germline V and J ends were trimmed by 0 bases and 9 bases, with 21 bases remaining between them. Germline V gene data show CDR1 as WNHNN and CDR2 as SYGVQD (reference sequence). The CDR3 runs 17 residues. CDR3 loop: CASSESGLGADRGEQFF. CDR3 DNA sequence: TGCGCCAGCAGTGAGTCCGGACTCGGTGCGGACCGTGGTGAGCAGTTCTTC.

The gene calls are TRBV28 and TRBJ2-2; TRBD1 aligns across 7 bases. Germline-derived CDR1 and CDR2 are MDHEN and SYDVKM. This CDR3 has 15 amino acids. The V and J ends lost 2 bases and 0 bases, in that order; junction bases with no gene match: 0. The CDR3 here is CASSLTGANTGELFF. The CDR3 region has the DNA TGTGCCAGCAGTTTAACAGGGGCGAACACCGGGGAGCTGTTTTTT.

The chain carries TRBV9 and TRBJ1-4; 7 bases align to TRBD1. The CDR3 covers 17 residues. CDR1 SGDLS and CDR2 YYNGEE come from the germline V gene. The junction had 8 bases not matched to a gene; V was cut back by 0 bases and J by 3 bases. Here the CDR3 DNA reads TGTGCCAGCAGCGTAGGCGCAGGGGGGCCACCTAATGAAAAACTGTTTTTT. Its protein is CASSVGAGGPPNEKLFF.

The chain links TRBV4-1 to TRBJ2-7, with a weak D call TRBD1 (6 bases). The CDR3 runs to 15 residues. Germline CDR1 and CDR2: MGHRA and YSYEKL. Trimming shortened V by 1 base and J by 0 bases, and 10 bases separated the two germline ends. The CDR3 region is CASSQGGTHSYEQYF. CDR3 nucleotide sequence: TGCGCCAGCAGCCAAGGTGGGACACACTCCTACGAGCAGTACTTC.

This chain links TRBV7-9 with TRBJ2-7, with a weak D call TRBD1 (6 bases). The CDR3 has 13 amino acids. The ends were cut back, 1 base at V and 6 bases at J, with 10 bases in the middle. Germline V gene sequence: CDR1 SEHNR, CDR2 FQNEAQ (reference sequence). The CDR3 loop is CASSLEQGSEQYF. CDR3 DNA: TGTGCCAGCAGCTTAGAACAGGGAAGCGAGCAGTACTTC.

V is TRBV2 and J is TRBJ1-2; D gene uncertain. The CDR3 is 15 amino acids. Trimming left V 7 bases short and J 4 bases short, with 19 bases between. The V gene's germline CDR1 is SNHLY and CDR2 FYNNEI. This CDR3 is CASTPRTDWAYGYTF. CDR3 nucleotide sequence: TGTGCCAGCACCCCTAGGACGGACTGGGCCTATGGCTACACCTTC.

The genes are TRBV5-1 and TRBJ2-5, with TRBD2 as a possible D gene (7 bases). V was pared by 4 bases and J by 4 bases, with 23 bases between. The germline CDR1 and CDR2 sequences are SGHRS and YFSETQ. The CDR3 is 17 amino acids. The CDR3 protein is CASSPLAGARSRETQYF. The CDR3 nucleotides are TGCGCCAGCAGCCCGTTGGCGGGGGCTAGAAGTCGAGAGACCCAGTACTTC. The whole variable domain, remainder taken from reference TRBV5-1 and TRBJ2-5, is KAGVTQTPRYLIKTRGQQVTLSCSPISGHRSVSWYQQTPGQGLQFLFEYFSETQRNKGNFPGRFSGRQFSNSRSEMNVSTLELGDSALYLCASSPLAGARSRETQYFGPGTRLLVL.

CDR3 sequence (DNA): TGTGCCAGCAGCTTCTCGGGACAGAACACTGAAGCTTTCTTT. Amino acid sequence: CASSFSGQNTEAFF. This rearrangement joins TRBV11-3 to TRBJ1-1; D is possibly TRBD1 (6 bases). Germline V gene sequence: CDR1 SGHNT, CDR2 YENEEA. The CDR3 spans 14 residues. V shed 3 bases and J shed 1 base, with 9 bases lying between them.

The rearrangement uses TRBV6-6 and TRBJ1-6; D not resolved. Germline-derived CDR1 and CDR2 are MNHNY and SVGAGI (reference sequence). CDR3 length equals 12 residues. V dropped 6 bases and J dropped 8 bases, with 8 bases sitting between them. The CDR3, as DNA: TGTGCCAGCAGCCACGAGTATTCACCCCTCCACTTT. It codes for CASSHEYSPLHF.

This clone occurred once. This rearrangement joins TRBV2 to TRBJ2-5, with TRBD1 matching 11 bases. This CDR3 has 14 amino acids. From germline, CDR1 is SNHLY and CDR2 FYNNEI. V lost 6 bases and J lost 9; bases outside the gene matches: 9. The CDR3 loop is CASRQPGQGGAQYF. The CDR3 DNA follows: TGTGCCAGCAGGCAGCCGGGACAGGGGGGCGCCCAGTACTTC. Using reference TRBV2 and TRBJ2-5 for the parts outside the CDR3, the full variable domain is EPEVTQTPSHQVTQMGQEVILRCVPISNHLYFYWYRQILGQKVEFLVSFYNNEISEKSEIFDDQFSVERPDGSNFTLKIRSTKLEDSAMYFCASRQPGQGGAQYFGPGTRLLVL.

The V gene is TRBV6-5, the J gene TRBJ1-3, with D unclear. This CDR3 is built from 13 residues. The germline gives CDR1 MNHEY, CDR2 SVGAGI. V was shortened by 7 bases and J by 4 bases, with 11 bases between the two germline ends. CDR3: CASTQSQGNTIYF. The CDR3 DNA is TGTGCCAGCACGCAGTCCCAAGGAAACACCATATATTTT.

The chain is built from TRBV12-5 and TRBJ2-3; TRBD2 might be the D (6 bases). Per germline, CDR1 LGHNT and CDR2 FRNRAP. The CDR3 sequence is 14 residues long. Trimming removed 2 bases from V and 7 bases from J, with 13 bases in between. CDR3 in amino acids: CASGLSWGVNTQYF. The DNA for the CDR3 is TGTGCTAGTGGTTTGTCTTGGGGGGTCAATACGCAGTATTTT.

The CDR3 sequence: CASTTASGGYNEQFF. CDR3 DNA: TGTGCCAGCACTACTGCCAGCGGGGGCTACAATGAGCAGTTCTTC. The chain combines TRBV28 with TRBJ2-1; 8 nucleotides align to TRBD2. Germline trimming cut 7 bases from V and 3 bases from J; bases unmatched to any gene: 8. CDR3 length: 15 residues. In germline, CDR1 is MDHEN, CDR2 SYDVKM.

This chain connects TRBV9 to TRBJ1-4, with a weak D call TRBD1 (5 bases). The germline V gene encodes CDR1 SGDLS and CDR2 YYNGEE. The CDR3 length is 16 residues. V was shortened by 0 bases and J by 10 bases, with 19 bases between the two germline ends. The CDR3 protein is CASSVAGDPGLGKLFF. The DNA for the CDR3 is TGTGCCAGCAGCGTAGCTGGCGACCCAGGGTTAGGAAAACTGTTTTTT.

The chain recombines TRBV28 with TRBJ2-6, with D possibly matching TRBD1 (6 bases). This CDR3 is built from 17 residues. V was pared by 1 base and J by 2 bases, with 12 bases between. CDR1 and CDR2 from the germline V gene are MDHEN and SYDVKM. As DNA, the CDR3 is TGTGCCAGCAGTTTATCCACTACAGGGACTGGGGCCAACGTCCTGACTTTC. Translating gives CASSLSTTGTGANVLTF.

The chain joins TRBV5-6 to TRBJ1-1; D is undetermined. The CDR3 spans 14 residues. The ends were cut back, 2 bases at V and 5 bases at J, with 13 bases in the middle. Germline V gene sequence: CDR1 SGHDT, CDR2 YYEEEE. CDR3 region: CASSFGRAGTEAFF. The CDR3 region has the DNA TGTGCCAGCAGCTTCGGGCGGGCGGGGACTGAAGCTTTCTTT.

There are a few counts of this clone. The chain has TRBV24-1 and TRBJ1-1; a possible D gene is TRBD1 (6 bases). CDR1 and CDR2 (germline): KGHDR, SFDVKD. This CDR3 spans 14 amino acids. V was clipped by 10 bases and J by 1 base, with 15 bases between them. CDR3 nucleotide sequence: TGTGCCACAATGGGGGCAGGAGCGAACACTGAAGCTTTCTTT. Protein product: CATMGAGANTEAFF.

This rearrangement joins TRBV28 to TRBJ2-4; perhaps TRBD1 as D (5 bases). The V end was cut by 5 bases, the J end by 3 bases, with 14 bases between. The germline V gene encodes CDR1 MDHEN and CDR2 SYDVKM. The CDR3 is 15 amino acids. CDR3 region: CASSTLGEGKNIQYF. DNA for the CDR3: TGTGCCAGCAGTACCCTAGGGGAAGGCAAAAACATTCAGTACTTC.

The V gene is TRBV2, the J gene TRBJ2-7, with D perhaps TRBD1 (6 bases). CDR3 length equals 13 residues. The germline V gene has CDR1 SNHLY and CDR2 FYNNEI. The CDR3 DNA reads as TGTGCTACATCGGGACAAATTTCCTACGAGCAGTACTTC. Translating it yields CATSGQISYEQYF.

This clone was seen only once. DNA for the CDR3: TGTGCCAGCAGTGAAGGGGGACAGGGGTATGGAAACACCATATATTTT. Its translation is CASSEGGQGYGNTIYF. V is TRBV2 and J is TRBJ1-3; 10 bases map to TRBD1. The V segment lost 1 base and the J segment 3 bases; nucleotides outside the gene matches: 3. Germline V gene sequence: CDR1 SNHLY, CDR2 FYNNEI. This CDR3 region has 16 residues.